This paragraph reports one T cell receptor (beta chain). The antigen is not known. This table comes from immunoSEQ multiplex PCR, and its TCRdb copy is limited to in-frame clones, with some not included. Among 130,000 to 150,000 clones, roughly 88% were seen once, and the ten largest hold approximately 2%. Investigators merged groups given second doses at roughly 4 or roughly 12 weeks. The data stem from a study of T cell responses to AZD1222 COVID-19 vaccine. Study-level findings and limits: Without day 14 samples, only post-peak T cell repertoires were studied.

Germline loops: CDR1 SNHLY, CDR2 FYNNEI. Losses at the gene ends were 6 bases for V and 4 bases for J; bases not matched to a gene: 9. The CDR3 length is 15 residues. This clonotype was sampled from an adult who received the AZD1222 COVID-19 vaccine. The chain joins TRBV2 to TRBJ2-1, with 7 bases aligning to TRBD2. The material sequenced was peripheral blood, taken 28 days after the second AZD1222 dose. The CDR3 is CASRRRLAIYNEQFF. CDR3 nucleotide sequence: TGTGCCAGCAGGAGAAGACTAGCAATATACAATGAGCAGTTCTTC. The whole variable domain, filled in from reference TRBV2 and TRBJ2-1, reads EPEVTQTPSHQVTQMGQEVILRCVPISNHLYFYWYRQILGQKVEFLVSFYNNEISEKSEIFDDQFSVERPDGSNFTLKIRSTKLEDSAMYFCASRRRLAIYNEQFFGPGTRLTVL.